A single sample is the source of the 24 T cell receptor beta chains below, sequenced in a study of T cell changes during pregnancy in multiple sclerosis. Clones were read by immunoSEQ multiplex PCR, and TCRdb kept only the in-frame ones, dropping some. This table has tens of thousands of clones, around 92% appearing once. This sample comprised CD4+ T cells from peripheral blood mononuclear cells, obtained in the third trimester of pregnancy. All receptors come from a female donor with multiple sclerosis, enrolled in a pregnancy study.

The chain combines TRBV9 with TRBJ1-3; TRBD1 is a possible D gene (5 bases). CDR1 and CDR2 (germline): SGDLS, YYNGEE. Deletions cut 1 base from V and 0 bases from J, with 11 bases between. This CDR3 region has 16 residues. Here the CDR3 reads CASSVIDSYSGNTIYF. CDR3 nucleotide sequence: TGTGCCAGCAGCGTAATCGACAGCTACTCTGGAAACACCATATATTTT.

The rearrangement joins TRBV5-1 to TRBJ2-7, with D possibly TRBD1 on 5 matching bases. Trimming took 1 base from V and 2 from J, leaving 19 bases between them. The germline CDR1 and CDR2 sequences are SGHRS and YFSETQ. This CDR3 has 17 amino acids. DNA for the CDR3: TGCGCCAGCAGCTTGCGGTCCCGGGTCAGGGCGGCCTACGAGCAGTACTTC. Translating gives CASSLRSRVRAAYEQYF. Supplemented by reference TRBV5-1 and TRBJ2-7, the full variable domain reads KAGVTQTPRYLIKTRGQQVTLSCSPISGHRSVSWYQQTPGQGLQFLFEYFSETQRNKGNFPGRFSGRQFSNSRSEMNVSTLELGDSALYLCASSLRSRVRAAYEQYFGPGTRLTVT.

The rearrangement joins TRBV19 to TRBJ2-2; TRBD2 is a possible D gene (6 bases). Germline values: CDR1 LNHDA, CDR2 SQIVND (reference sequence). Trimming shortened V by 1 base and J by 0 bases, and 9 bases separated the two germline ends. This CDR3 is built from 16 residues. The CDR3 sequence: CASSIVGSTNTGELFF. The CDR3 region has the DNA TGTGCCAGTAGTATAGTCGGGAGTACGAACACCGGGGAGCTGTTTTTT.

The chain combines TRBV11-2 with TRBJ2-3; TRBD2 might be the D (6 bases). Germline lookup yields CDR1 SGHAT and CDR2 FQNNGV. The CDR3 length is 14 residues. V lost 8 bases, J lost 0 bases, and 12 bases lay in between. CDR3 amino acids: CASSAGTSTDTQYF. The CDR3 DNA sequence: TGTGCCAGCTCAGCGGGCACTAGCACAGATACGCAGTATTTT.

The J gene is TRBJ2-7, the V gene TRBV21-1; TRBD2, the table's D call, was not compared with the DNA. TRBV21-1 is shown as a pseudogene. The CDR3 totals 18 residues. The CDR3 DNA reads as TGTGCCAGCAGCAAGGACTACAGGAGGTCGAAAAGCTCCTACGAGCAGTACTTC. This gives the protein CASSKDYRRSKSSYEQYF.

This rearrangement joins TRBV9 to TRBJ1-1; no clear D gene. V was cut by 0 bases and J by 6 bases, with 18 bases left in between. Germline-derived CDR1 and CDR2 are SGDLS and YYNGEE. The CDR3 covers 16 residues. DNA of the CDR3: TGTGCCAGCAGCGTAGTTGATCCCACCTTGAGGGCTGAAGCTTTCTTT. Translated: CASSVVDPTLRAEAFF.

The chain carries TRBV7-9 and TRBJ1-2; 8 positions match TRBD1. The CDR3 runs to 14 residues. V dropped 5 bases and J dropped 8; count of bases not matched to a gene: 10. Germline-derived CDR1 and CDR2 are SEHNR and FQNEAQ (reference sequence). The CDR3, as DNA: TGTGCCAGCAGCCCAGGGGCAGGGGGCGGCGGCTACACCTTC. Amino acids: CASSPGAGGGGYTF.

The genes are TRBV30 and TRBJ2-7; D uncertain. Trimming cost V 2 bases and J 7 bases, with 9 bases left between them. CDR3 size: 11 residues. In germline, CDR1 is GTSNPN, CDR2 SVGIG (reference sequence). Here the CDR3 DNA reads TGTGCCTGGAGTAATAGAGCGGAGCAGTACTTC. It encodes CAWSNRAEQYF.

The chain is built from TRBV15 and TRBJ2-1; TRBD1 agrees at 8 bases. The CDR3 length is 15 residues. V dropped 9 bases and J dropped 0; count of bases not matched to a gene: 7. Germline lookup yields CDR1 LNHNV and CDR2 YYDKDF (reference sequence). The CDR3 loop reads CATKYRGDSYNEQFF. For the CDR3, the DNA is TGTGCCACTAAATACAGGGGGGACTCCTACAATGAGCAGTTCTTC. The whole variable domain, filled in from reference TRBV15 and TRBJ2-1, reads DAMVIQNPRYQVTQFGKPVTLSCSQTLNHNVMYWYQQKSSQAPKLLFHYYDKDFNNEADTPDNFQSRRPNTSFCFLDIRSPGLGDTAMYLCATKYRGDSYNEQFFGPGTRLTVL.

This chain links TRBV29-1 with TRBJ2-1; 10 nucleotides agree with TRBD2. Germline V lookup: CDR1 SQVTM, CDR2 ANQGSEA. Losses at the gene ends were 3 bases for V and 9 bases for J; bases not matched to a gene: 8. This CDR3 has 14 residues. CDR3 region: CSVDIAGGGGEQFF. The CDR3, as DNA: TGCAGCGTTGACATAGCGGGAGGTGGCGGTGAGCAGTTCTTC.

The rearrangement joins TRBV19 to TRBJ2-7, with D possibly TRBD1 on 6 matching bases. The CDR3 runs 16 residues. CDR1 and CDR2 (germline): LNHDA, SQIVND (reference sequence). V was pared by 8 bases and J by 0 bases, with 20 bases between. CDR3 nucleotides: TGTGCCAGTCGGCTAAACCGGGACACCCACTCCTACGAGCAGTACTTC. It codes for CASRLNRDTHSYEQYF.

The rearrangement uses TRBV7-9 and TRBJ1-1; D ambiguous. The CDR3 runs to 12 residues. Germline CDR1 reads SEHNR; CDR2 reads FQNEAQ (reference sequence). Trimming left V 4 bases short and J 3 bases short, with 6 bases between. The chain's CDR3 is CASSSDYTEAFF. In nucleotides, the CDR3 is TGTGCCAGCAGCTCCGACTACACTGAAGCTTTCTTT.

This sequence joins TRBV6-1 and TRBJ2-7; TRBD1 matches at 8 bases. The CDR3 length is 14 residues. Trimming at V came to 7 bases and at J to 2 bases, leaving 7 bases not matched to a gene. Germline CDR1 reads MNHNS; CDR2 reads SASEGT. CDR3 in DNA: TGTGCCAGCAATAAACGGACAGGGACCTACGAGCAGTACTTC. It is translated as CASNKRTGTYEQYF.

This chain links TRBV11-2 with TRBJ2-5; 9 bases fit TRBD1. V dropped 1 base and J dropped 5; count of bases not matched to a gene: 11. The germline V gene encodes CDR1 SGHAT and CDR2 FQNNGV. This CDR3 region has 17 residues. This CDR3 is CASSLVRTGVFVETQYF. The CDR3 bases are TGTGCCAGCAGCTTAGTCCGGACAGGGGTCTTTGTCGAGACCCAGTACTTC.

The chain joins TRBV7-8 to TRBJ2-6; TRBD1 matches at 9 bases. V gave up 3 bases and J gave up 1 base; unmatched junction bases: 10. The V gene's germline CDR1 is SGHVS and CDR2 FQNEAQ. The CDR3 has 19 residues. The CDR3: CASSFLTGGLRSGANVLTF. The DNA for the CDR3 is TGTGCCAGCAGCTTTCTTACAGGGGGCCTAAGATCTGGGGCCAACGTCCTGACTTTC.

CDR3: CAWIPGRGLGSPLHF. The CDR3 bases are TGTGCCTGGATCCCGGGGAGAGGGCTTGGGTCACCCCTCCACTTT. The chain has TRBV30 and TRBJ1-6; D not certain. V lost 4 bases and J lost 10, with 20 bases in between. Germline CDR1 reads GTSNPN; CDR2 reads SVGIG (reference sequence). The CDR3 has 15 amino acids.

This chain connects TRBV5-8 to TRBJ2-1; D is perhaps TRBD2 (6 bases). CDR1 SGHTS and CDR2 YDEGEE come from the germline V gene. V gave up 0 bases and J gave up 9 bases, with 10 bases separating them. The CDR3 is 13 residues long. In DNA, the CDR3 is TGTGCCAGCAGCTTGGCGTTGGGGGGTGAGCAGTTCTTC. Residues: CASSLALGGEQFF.

The chain combines TRBV28 with TRBJ1-5, with unresolved D. The V end was cut by 8 bases, the J end by 4 bases, with 15 bases between. This CDR3 has 14 residues. Germline CDR1 and CDR2: MDHEN and SYDVKM. The chain's CDR3 is CASFQGLGNQPQHF. Written as DNA, the CDR3 is TGTGCCAGCTTTCAAGGACTGGGGAATCAGCCCCAGCATTTT.

The CDR3 is CASSLYGNQPQHF. For the CDR3, the DNA is TGCGCCAGCAGCCTATATGGCAATCAGCCCCAGCATTTT. The rearrangement uses TRBV5-1 and TRBJ1-5; D unresolved. The germline gives CDR1 SGHRS, CDR2 YFSETQ. The CDR3 has 13 amino acids. Trimming cost V 4 bases and J 2 bases, with 7 bases left between them.

The chain couples TRBV6-5 to TRBJ2-7, with 7 bases that match TRBD1. The CDR3 extends over 14 amino acids. Germline V gene data show CDR1 as MNHEY and CDR2 as SVGAGI. V trimming: 4 bases; J trimming: 2 bases; junction bases outside the gene matches: 5. The CDR3 loop is CASSSAGQAYEQYF. The CDR3 DNA sequence: TGTGCCAGCAGTTCCGCAGGACAGGCCTACGAGCAGTACTTC.

The genes are TRBV14 and TRBJ1-1; D gene uncertain. CDR3 length: 15 residues. Trimming left V 1 base short and J 5 bases short, with 14 bases between. The V gene's germline CDR1 is SGHDN and CDR2 FVKESK. CDR3 DNA sequence: TGTGCCAGCAGCCAAGGCCTTATAGGACTGACTGAAGCTTTCTTT. Translated: CASSQGLIGLTEAFF.

This clone was recorded a few times. The rearrangement uses TRBV30 and TRBJ1-1; no firm D call. Trimming removed 1 base from V and 4 bases from J, with 10 bases in between. The CDR3 covers 13 residues. The germline V gene has CDR1 GTSNPN and CDR2 SVGIG (reference sequence). The CDR3 spells CAWSGLPGTEAFF. The CDR3 DNA reads TGTGCCTGGAGTGGACTCCCTGGCACTGAAGCTTTCTTT.

This clone was recorded once. The V call is TRBV5-4, the J call TRBJ2-5; TRBD1 might be the D (6 bases). Trimming took 0 bases from V and 5 from J, leaving 14 bases between them. From germline, CDR1 is SGHNT and CDR2 YYREEE (reference sequence). This CDR3 spans 15 amino acids. CDR3 nucleotide sequence: TGTGCCAGCAGCTTGGAGGCAGGGGCAGGCGAGACCCAGTACTTC. Translated: CASSLEAGAGETQYF.

This chain connects TRBV7-3 to TRBJ2-1; the match to TRBD1 covers 7 bases. CDR3 size: 13 residues. Germline trimming cut 5 bases from V and 9 bases from J; bases unmatched to any gene: 7. CDR1 SGHTA and CDR2 FQGTGA come from the germline V gene. The CDR3 loop is CASSRQGFGEQFF. The CDR3 DNA follows: TGTGCCAGCAGCCGACAGGGATTCGGTGAGCAGTTCTTC.